What follows describes a single T cell receptor (beta chain). V lost 5 bases and J 0 bases, leaving 8 bases between the germline ends. This CDR3 is 14 amino acids long. CDR1 MNHEY and CDR2 SMNVEV come from the germline V gene (reference sequence). The entry originates in a study of technical replicates of blood from a handful of donors. Generated by immunoSEQ multiplex PCR, the TCRdb table keeps only in-frame clones and is missing some. The table lists tens of thousands of clones, 90% to 95% of them singletons, with under 5.5% in the top ten. The TCR sequence derives from a human donor in good health. Some clones in this sample may be carry-over from other donors' samples. The sequenced sample consisted of PBMCs. The chain uses TRBV27 and TRBJ1-3; D is unclear. The CDR3 loop reads CASSTLSSGNTIYF. Written as DNA, the CDR3 is TGTGCCAGCAGTACCCTTAGCTCTGGAAACACCATATATTTT.